Listed here is a single T cell receptor (beta chain). Authors' data handling: Amplifying reference gene primers gave estimates of nucleated cell counts. Produced via immunoSEQ multiplex PCR; TCRdb's table is partial and in-frame only. The D gene and trimming were derived from the DNA, and the V and J assignments and clone size from that table. The repertoire holds some 73,000 clones, with 82% as singletons. These data originate in a study of blood T cell repertoires in COVID-19. Sequencing was done on a sample of peripheral blood. The TCR originated in a woman aged 55-69 years with acute or convalescent COVID-19.

The CDR3 DNA reads TGTGCCAGCAGTTACGGGACAGGGGACGCCGGGGAGCTGTTTTTT. Protein sequence: CASSYGTGDAGELFF. This chain links TRBV6-5 with TRBJ2-2, with TRBD1 matching over 10 bases. Trimming took 2 bases from V and 6 from J; bases not matched to a gene: 3. CDR3 length: 15 residues. CDR1 is MNHEY, CDR2 SVGAGI, per germline.